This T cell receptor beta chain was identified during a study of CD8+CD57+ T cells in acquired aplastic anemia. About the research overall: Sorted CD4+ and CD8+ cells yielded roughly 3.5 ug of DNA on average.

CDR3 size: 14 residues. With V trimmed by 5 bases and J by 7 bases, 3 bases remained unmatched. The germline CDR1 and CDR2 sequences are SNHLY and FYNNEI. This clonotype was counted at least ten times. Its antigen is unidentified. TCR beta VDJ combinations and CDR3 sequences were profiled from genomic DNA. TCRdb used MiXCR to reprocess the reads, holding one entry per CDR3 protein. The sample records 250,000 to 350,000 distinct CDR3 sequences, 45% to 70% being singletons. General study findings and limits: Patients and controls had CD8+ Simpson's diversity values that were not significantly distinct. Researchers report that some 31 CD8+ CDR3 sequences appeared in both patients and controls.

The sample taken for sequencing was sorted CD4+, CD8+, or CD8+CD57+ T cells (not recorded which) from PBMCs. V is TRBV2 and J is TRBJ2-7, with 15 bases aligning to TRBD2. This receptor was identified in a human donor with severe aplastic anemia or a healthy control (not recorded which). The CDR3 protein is CASSKGLAGGEQYF. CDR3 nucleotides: TGTGCCAGCAGTAAGGGACTAGCGGGGGGTGAGCAGTACTTC.